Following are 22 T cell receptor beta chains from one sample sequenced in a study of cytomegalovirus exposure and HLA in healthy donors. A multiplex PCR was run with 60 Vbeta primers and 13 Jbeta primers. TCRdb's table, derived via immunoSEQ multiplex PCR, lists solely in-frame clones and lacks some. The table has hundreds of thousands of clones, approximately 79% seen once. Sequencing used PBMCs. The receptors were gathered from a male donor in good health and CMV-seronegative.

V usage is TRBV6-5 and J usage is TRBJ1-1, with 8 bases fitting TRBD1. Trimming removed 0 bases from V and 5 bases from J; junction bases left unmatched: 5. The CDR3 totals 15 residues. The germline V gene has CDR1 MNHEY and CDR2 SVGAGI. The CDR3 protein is CASSYSDRVGTEAFF. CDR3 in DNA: TGTGCCAGCAGTTACTCGGACAGGGTAGGAACTGAAGCTTTCTTT.

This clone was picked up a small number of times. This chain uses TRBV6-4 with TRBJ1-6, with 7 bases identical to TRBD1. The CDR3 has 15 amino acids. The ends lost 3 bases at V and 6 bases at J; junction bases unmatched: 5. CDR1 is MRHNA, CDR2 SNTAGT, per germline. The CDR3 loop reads CASSDTGTANSPLHF. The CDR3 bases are TGTGCCAGCAGTGATACCGGGACAGCTAATTCACCCCTCCACTTT.

The CDR3 nucleotides are TGTGCCAGCTCACCTAGCGGGACGAACACCGGGGAGCTGTTTTTT. The encoded protein is CASSPSGTNTGELFF. The chain combines TRBV18 with TRBJ2-2; 8 nucleotides agree with TRBD2. Germline V gives CDR1 KGHSH, CDR2 LQKENI. CDR3 length: 15 amino acids. V was pared by 3 bases and J by 0 bases, with 0 bases of the junction left unmatched.

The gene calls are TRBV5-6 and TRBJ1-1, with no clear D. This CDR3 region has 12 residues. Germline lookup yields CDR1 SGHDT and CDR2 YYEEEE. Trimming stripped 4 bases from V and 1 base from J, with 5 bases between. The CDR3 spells CASSEGNTEAFF. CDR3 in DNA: TGTGCCAGCAGCGAGGGGAACACTGAAGCTTTCTTT.

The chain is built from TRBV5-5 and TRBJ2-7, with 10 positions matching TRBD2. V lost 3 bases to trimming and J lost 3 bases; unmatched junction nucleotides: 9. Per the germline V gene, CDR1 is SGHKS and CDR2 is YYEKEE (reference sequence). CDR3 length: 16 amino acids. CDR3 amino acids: CASSSSGGAPGYEQYF. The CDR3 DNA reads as TGTGCCAGCAGCTCGAGCGGGGGGGCCCCCGGCTACGAGCAGTACTTC.

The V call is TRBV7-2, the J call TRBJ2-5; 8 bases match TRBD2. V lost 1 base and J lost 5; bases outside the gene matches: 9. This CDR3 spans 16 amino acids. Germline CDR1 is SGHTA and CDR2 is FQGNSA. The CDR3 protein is CASSLVLAGPRETQYF. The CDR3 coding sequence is TGTGCCAGCAGCTTAGTTTTAGCGGGACCTCGGGAGACCCAGTACTTC.

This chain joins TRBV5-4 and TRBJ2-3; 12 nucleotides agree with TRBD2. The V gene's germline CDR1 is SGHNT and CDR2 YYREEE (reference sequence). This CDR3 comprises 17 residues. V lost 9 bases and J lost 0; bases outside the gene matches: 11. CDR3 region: CAIPGTSGSSSTDTQYF. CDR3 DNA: TGTGCCATCCCCGGGACTAGCGGGTCGTCTAGCACAGATACGCAGTATTTT.

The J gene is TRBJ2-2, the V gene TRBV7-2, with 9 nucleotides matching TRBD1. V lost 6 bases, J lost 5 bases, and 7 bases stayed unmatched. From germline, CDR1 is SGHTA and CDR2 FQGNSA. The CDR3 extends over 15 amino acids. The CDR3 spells CASRTGQGRTGELFF. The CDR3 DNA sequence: TGTGCCAGCAGGACCGGACAGGGGAGAACCGGGGAGCTGTTTTTT.

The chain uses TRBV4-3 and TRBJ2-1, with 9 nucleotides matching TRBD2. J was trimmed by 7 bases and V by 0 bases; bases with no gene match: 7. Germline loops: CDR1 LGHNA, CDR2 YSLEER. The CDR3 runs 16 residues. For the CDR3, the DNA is TGCGCCAGCAGCCAAGATCCCGGACTAGCGCTGAATGAGCAGTTCTTC. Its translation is CASSQDPGLALNEQFF.

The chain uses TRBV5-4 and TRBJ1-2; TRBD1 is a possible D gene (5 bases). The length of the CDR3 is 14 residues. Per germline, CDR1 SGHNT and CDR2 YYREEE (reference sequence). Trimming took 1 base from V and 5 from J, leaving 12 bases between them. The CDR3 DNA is TGTGCCAGCAGCTTGATCACAGGCGCATATGGCTACACCTTC. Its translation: CASSLITGAYGYTF.

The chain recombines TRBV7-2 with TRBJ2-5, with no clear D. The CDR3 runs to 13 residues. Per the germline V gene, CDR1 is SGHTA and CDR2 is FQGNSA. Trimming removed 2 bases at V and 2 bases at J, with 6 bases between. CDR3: CASSLNSQETQYF. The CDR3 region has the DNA TGTGCCAGCAGCTTAAACAGTCAAGAGACCCAGTACTTC.

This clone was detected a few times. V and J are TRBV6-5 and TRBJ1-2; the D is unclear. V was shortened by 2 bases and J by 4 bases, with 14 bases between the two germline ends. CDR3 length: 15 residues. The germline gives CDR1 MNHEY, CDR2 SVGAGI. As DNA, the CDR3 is TGTGCCAGCAGTTACGTCCGGGGTTATACCTATGGCTACACCTTC. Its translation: CASSYVRGYTYGYTF.

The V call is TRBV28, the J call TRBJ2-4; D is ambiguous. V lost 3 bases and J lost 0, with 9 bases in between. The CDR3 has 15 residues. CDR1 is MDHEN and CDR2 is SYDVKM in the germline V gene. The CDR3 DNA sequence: TGTGCCAGCAGTTTCAGAACCCTAGCCAAAAACATTCAGTACTTC. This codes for CASSFRTLAKNIQYF.

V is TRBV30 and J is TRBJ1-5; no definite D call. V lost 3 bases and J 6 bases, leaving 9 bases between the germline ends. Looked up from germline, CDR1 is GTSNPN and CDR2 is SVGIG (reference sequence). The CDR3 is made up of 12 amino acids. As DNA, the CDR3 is TGTGCCTGGAGCAGGCACGGTCAGCCCCAGCATTTT. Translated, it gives CAWSRHGQPQHF.

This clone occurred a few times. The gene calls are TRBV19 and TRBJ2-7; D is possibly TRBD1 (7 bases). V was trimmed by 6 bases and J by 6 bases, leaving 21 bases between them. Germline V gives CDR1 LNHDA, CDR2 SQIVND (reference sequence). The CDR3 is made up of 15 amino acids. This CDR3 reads CASSLGGGGLVEQYF. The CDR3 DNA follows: TGTGCCAGTAGCCTTGGTGGAGGGGGCCTGGTCGAGCAGTACTTC.

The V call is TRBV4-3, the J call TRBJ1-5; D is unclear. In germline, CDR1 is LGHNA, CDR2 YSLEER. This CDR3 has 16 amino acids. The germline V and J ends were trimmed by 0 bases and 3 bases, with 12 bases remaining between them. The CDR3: CASSQDAGRTNQPQHF. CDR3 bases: TGCGCCAGCAGCCAAGATGCGGGCAGAACCAATCAGCCCCAGCATTTT.

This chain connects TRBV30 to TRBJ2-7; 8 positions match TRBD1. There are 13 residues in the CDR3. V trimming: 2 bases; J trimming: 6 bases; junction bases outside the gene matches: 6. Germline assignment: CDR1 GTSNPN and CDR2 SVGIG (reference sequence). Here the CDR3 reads CAWSTGQGPEQYF. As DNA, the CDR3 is TGTGCCTGGAGTACCGGACAGGGTCCCGAGCAGTACTTC.

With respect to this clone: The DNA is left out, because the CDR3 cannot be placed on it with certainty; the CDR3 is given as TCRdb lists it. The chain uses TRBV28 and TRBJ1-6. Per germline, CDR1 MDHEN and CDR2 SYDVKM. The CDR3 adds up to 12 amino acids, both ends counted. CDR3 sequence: CASTSGNSPLHF.

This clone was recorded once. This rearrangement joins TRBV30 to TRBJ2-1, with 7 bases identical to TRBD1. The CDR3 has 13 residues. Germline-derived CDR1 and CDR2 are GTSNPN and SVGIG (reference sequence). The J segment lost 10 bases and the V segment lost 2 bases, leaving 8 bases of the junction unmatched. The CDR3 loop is CAWSLGQVQEQFF. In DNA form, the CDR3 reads TGTGCCTGGAGTTTAGGACAGGTGCAAGAGCAGTTCTTC. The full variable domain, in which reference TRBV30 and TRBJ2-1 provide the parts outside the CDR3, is SQTIHQWPATLVQPVGSPLSLECTVEGTSNPNLYWYRQAAGRGLQLLFYSVGIGQISSEVPQNLSASRPQDRQFILSSKKLLLSDSGFYLCAWSLGQVQEQFFGPGTRLTVL.

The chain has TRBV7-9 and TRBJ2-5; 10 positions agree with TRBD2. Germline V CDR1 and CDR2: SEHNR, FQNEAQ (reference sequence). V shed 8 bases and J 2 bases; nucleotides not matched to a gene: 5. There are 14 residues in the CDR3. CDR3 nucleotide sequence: TGTGCCAGCGCAGCGGGGGGGCCACAAGAGACCCAGTACTTC. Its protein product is CASAAGGPQETQYF. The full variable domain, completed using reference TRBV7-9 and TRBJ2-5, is DTGVSQNPRHKITKRGQNVTFRCDPISEHNRLYWYRQTLGQGPEFLTYFQNEAQLEKSRLLSDRFSAERPKGSFSTLEIQRTEQGDSAMYLCASAAGGPQETQYFGPGTRLLVL.

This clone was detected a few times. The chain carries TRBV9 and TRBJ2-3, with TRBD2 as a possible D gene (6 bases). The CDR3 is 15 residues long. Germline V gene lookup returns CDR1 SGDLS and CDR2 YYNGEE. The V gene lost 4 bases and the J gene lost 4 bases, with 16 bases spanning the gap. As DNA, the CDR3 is TGTGCCAGCAGCCTCGGGACTCTGGTCCCAGATACGCAGTATTTT. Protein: CASSLGTLVPDTQYF.

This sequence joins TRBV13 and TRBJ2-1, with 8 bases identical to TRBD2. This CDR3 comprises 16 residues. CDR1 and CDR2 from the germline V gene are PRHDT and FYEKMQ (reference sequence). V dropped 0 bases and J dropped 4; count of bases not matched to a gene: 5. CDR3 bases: TGTGCCAGCAGCTTAGGGGGATTAGCGGGGTACAATGAGCAGTTCTTC. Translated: CASSLGGLAGYNEQFF.